The 29 T cell receptor beta chains reported below all come from one sample, sequenced in a study of T cell responses to AZD1222 COVID-19 vaccine. Only in-frame clones appear in the TCRdb table, and some are missing; sequencing was by immunoSEQ multiplex PCR. The sample consists of fewer than 85,000 clones, 85% to 90% of them appearing once. This specimen was peripheral blood, taken on day 0 of AZD1222 vaccination. The receptors here all came from an adult in good health.

This clone was counted between two and nine times. The chain recombines TRBV5-4 with TRBJ1-5, with TRBD1 identical over 7 bases. The CDR3 spans 14 residues. J was trimmed by 6 bases and V by 4 bases; bases with no gene match: 7. Per germline, CDR1 SGHNT and CDR2 YYREEE (reference sequence). The CDR3 nucleotides read TGTGCCAGCAGCATACAGGGGTATGGTCAGCCCCAGCATTTT. This translates into CASSIQGYGQPQHF.

The J gene is TRBJ2-7, the V gene TRBV7-2; 7 bases match TRBD2. The V gene's germline CDR1 is SGHTA and CDR2 FQGNSA. This CDR3 region has 12 residues. Losses at the gene ends were 3 bases for V and 12 bases for J; bases not matched to a gene: 8. The CDR3 region is CASSFLAGERYF. The CDR3 bases are TGTGCCAGCAGCTTCCTGGCGGGAGAAAGGTACTTC.

The J gene is TRBJ1-3, the V gene TRBV12-5; D unresolved. CDR1 and CDR2 from the germline V gene are LGHNT and FRNRAP. The CDR3 runs to 13 residues. The V gene lost 0 bases and the J gene lost 1 base, with 1 base spanning the gap. CDR3 coding DNA: TGTGCTAGTGGTTTGGTTTCTGGAAACACCATATATTTT. It yields the protein CASGLVSGNTIYF.

The V call is TRBV5-1, the J call TRBJ2-3, with 10 bases fitting TRBD1. The germline gives CDR1 SGHRS, CDR2 YFSETQ. This CDR3 is 16 amino acids long. Trimming removed 2 bases from V and 1 base from J; junction bases left unmatched: 4. The CDR3 sequence is CASSLLTGGGTDTQYF. CDR3 in DNA: TGCGCCAGCAGCTTATTGACAGGGGGCGGCACAGATACGCAGTATTTT.

The rearrangement uses TRBV19 and TRBJ1-1; tentatively, D is TRBD1 (5 bases). The germline V gene encodes CDR1 LNHDA and CDR2 SQIVND (reference sequence). CDR3 length: 17 residues. V was clipped by 3 bases and J by 1 base, with 18 bases between them. CDR3 amino acids: CASSMTGTPAPNTEAFF. CDR3 bases: TGTGCCAGTAGTATGACCGGGACCCCCGCCCCGAACACTGAAGCTTTCTTT. Filled out from reference TRBV19 and TRBJ1-1, the complete variable domain reads DGGITQSPKYLFRKEGQNVTLSCEQNLNHDAMYWYRQDPGQGLRLIYYSQIVNDFQKGDIAEGYSVSREKKESFPLTVTSAQKNPTAFYLCASSMTGTPAPNTEAFFGQGTRLTVV.

This sequence joins TRBV7-9 and TRBJ1-1, with D perhaps matching TRBD1 (5 bases). The germline V gene encodes CDR1 SEHNR and CDR2 FQNEAQ (reference sequence). The CDR3 runs 15 residues. V was trimmed by 5 bases and J by 8 bases, leaving 21 bases between them. The CDR3 DNA sequence: TGTGCCAGCAGCCGCAGCACAGGCGCAAACGACGAAGCTTTCTTT. Translation: CASSRSTGANDEAFF.

The chain couples TRBV6-5 to TRBJ1-1; a possible D gene is TRBD1 (6 bases). V was clipped by 4 bases and J by 5 bases, with 14 bases between them. The CDR3 is made up of 14 amino acids. CDR1 MNHEY and CDR2 SVGAGI come from the germline V gene. The CDR3 is CASSWGGAGTEAFF. CDR3 DNA: TGTGCCAGCAGTTGGGGGGGCGCGGGTACTGAAGCTTTCTTT.

The chain employs TRBV28 and TRBJ1-6; 8 bases align to TRBD1. V trimming: 6 bases; J trimming: 0 bases; junction bases outside the gene matches: 16. The CDR3 extends over 20 amino acids. Germline lookup yields CDR1 MDHEN and CDR2 SYDVKM. The chain's CDR3 is CASRGADRETSSSYNSPLHF. For the CDR3, the DNA is TGTGCCAGCAGGGGCGCGGACAGGGAAACATCAAGCTCCTATAATTCACCCCTCCACTTT.

The rearrangement joins TRBV9 to TRBJ2-7; TRBD2 agrees at 8 bases. The CDR3 has 13 residues. The germline V gene encodes CDR1 SGDLS and CDR2 YYNGEE. V gave up 5 bases and J gave up 6 bases; unmatched junction bases: 7. The CDR3 nucleotides are TGTGCCAGCAGTCTAGGGGCGGGGGGCGAGCAGTACTTC. Translation: CASSLGAGGEQYF.

The CDR3 here is CASSWTGASYEQYF. The DNA for the CDR3 is TGCGCCAGCAGCTGGACAGGTGCCTCCTACGAGCAGTACTTC. This rearrangement joins TRBV5-1 to TRBJ2-7; TRBD1 agrees at 7 bases. Trimming removed 3 bases from V and 0 bases from J; junction bases left unmatched: 3. This CDR3 has 14 amino acids. The germline gives CDR1 SGHRS, CDR2 YFSETQ.

CDR3 DNA: TGTGCCAGCTATCGAGGGACAGGGGGCGAGCAGTACTTC. Translated: CASYRGTGGEQYF. V is TRBV28 and J is TRBJ2-7, with TRBD1 matching over 11 bases. This CDR3 comprises 13 residues. Germline assignment: CDR1 MDHEN and CDR2 SYDVKM. V dropped 8 bases and J dropped 6; count of bases not matched to a gene: 6.

This clone occurred a few times. The DNA of the CDR3 is TGTGCCAGTAGTATAGGTGGGGGCAGAACATACTCCTACGAGCAGTACTTC. It encodes CASSIGGGRTYSYEQYF. The V gene is TRBV19, the J gene TRBJ2-7, with a weak D call TRBD1 (6 bases). Germline V CDR1 and CDR2: LNHDA, SQIVND (reference sequence). V lost 1 base to trimming and J lost 0 bases, with 16 bases between them. This CDR3 has 17 residues.

V and J are TRBV28 and TRBJ1-2, with a possible D match to TRBD1 (5 bases). The V end was cut by 6 bases, the J end by 8 bases, with 10 bases between. CDR3 length: 11 residues. CDR1 and CDR2 from the germline V gene are MDHEN and SYDVKM. The DNA of the CDR3 is TGTGCCAGCAGGGGACTCCTAGGCTACACCTTC. Protein product: CASRGLLGYTF.

This clone was found once. V and J are TRBV11-2 and TRBJ1-1; D is undetermined. Germline values: CDR1 SGHAT, CDR2 FQNNGV. This CDR3 region has 13 residues. V lost 4 bases, J lost 5 bases, and 11 bases lay in between. The CDR3 spells CASSYNSNTEAFF. The CDR3 region has the DNA TGTGCCAGCAGCTATAATTCAAATACTGAAGCTTTCTTT. Looking up the rest from reference TRBV11-2 and TRBJ1-1 gives the full variable domain: EAGVAQSPRYKIIEKRQSVAFWCNPISGHATLYWYQQILGQGPKLLIQFQNNGVVDDSQLPKDRFSAERLKGVDSTLKIQPAKLEDSAVYLCASSYNSNTEAFFGQGTRLTVV.

The genes are TRBV19 and TRBJ2-1, with TRBD2 matching over 12 bases. V was pared by 6 bases and J by 8 bases, with 11 bases of the junction left unmatched. Per the germline V gene, CDR1 is LNHDA and CDR2 is SQIVND (reference sequence). The CDR3 loop spans 16 amino acids. The CDR3 loop reads CASSWTSGAHRDEQFF. In DNA, the CDR3 is TGTGCCAGTAGCTGGACTAGCGGGGCTCATCGGGATGAGCAGTTCTTC.

This rearrangement joins TRBV30 to TRBJ2-7, with TRBD2 matching 8 bases. V gave up 1 base and J gave up 3 bases; unmatched junction bases: 11. Germline V gene lookup returns CDR1 GTSNPN and CDR2 SVGIG (reference sequence). The length of the CDR3 is 16 residues. The CDR3 is CAWSAGSGAGVYEQYF. The CDR3 DNA follows: TGTGCCTGGAGTGCGGGTTCTGGAGCGGGAGTCTACGAGCAGTACTTC.

This chain links TRBV7-9 with TRBJ1-2, with no clear D. Trimming removed 6 bases at V and 14 bases at J, with 19 bases between. Germline V gene data show CDR1 as SEHNR and CDR2 as FQNEAQ (reference sequence). CDR3 length equals 12 residues. This chain's CDR3 is CASSSNSVAQTF. In DNA form, the CDR3 reads TGTGCCAGCAGTTCAAATTCGGTGGCGCAAACCTTC.

V and J are TRBV28 and TRBJ1-1; D is undetermined. The germline CDR1 and CDR2 sequences are MDHEN and SYDVKM. The CDR3 is made up of 14 amino acids. Trimming pared 2 bases from V and 3 bases from J, leaving 10 bases between. CDR3 sequence: CASSLPFRDTEAFF. CDR3 DNA sequence: TGTGCCAGCAGTTTACCCTTCCGGGACACTGAAGCTTTCTTT.

This sequence joins TRBV7-9 and TRBJ2-7, with D hard to call. Trimming took 1 base from V and 2 from J, leaving 9 bases between them. The CDR3 sequence is 14 residues long. Germline V gives CDR1 SEHNR, CDR2 FQNEAQ (reference sequence). The CDR3 region is CASSLEGGAYEQYF. The CDR3 DNA sequence: TGTGCCAGCAGCTTAGAGGGCGGAGCCTACGAGCAGTACTTC.

The gene calls are TRBV30 and TRBJ2-7; 7 nucleotides line up with TRBD2. The junction had 4 bases not matched to a gene; V was cut back by 0 bases and J by 2 bases. Per the germline V gene, CDR1 is GTSNPN and CDR2 is SVGIG (reference sequence). This CDR3 is built from 14 residues. CDR3 protein: CAWSVGGTAYEQYF. CDR3 nucleotides: TGTGCCTGGAGTGTCGGGGGGACTGCCTACGAGCAGTACTTC.

The J gene is TRBJ2-3, the V gene TRBV5-6; D unclear. Trimming shortened V by 3 bases and J by 5 bases, and 7 bases separated the two germline ends. Per germline, CDR1 SGHDT and CDR2 YYEEEE. This CDR3 is 12 amino acids long. In DNA form, the CDR3 reads TGTGCCAGCAGCTGGTCCGGAGATACGCAGTATTTT. Translation: CASSWSGDTQYF.

The chain carries TRBV5-4 and TRBJ2-5; D is uncertain. From germline, CDR1 is SGHNT and CDR2 YYREEE (reference sequence). This CDR3 spans 14 amino acids. Trimming removed 1 base at V and 2 bases at J, with 9 bases between. CDR3: CASSLNPRQETQYF. The CDR3 nucleotides are TGTGCCAGCAGCTTGAACCCCAGACAAGAGACCCAGTACTTC.

This clone was counted at least ten times. The chain has TRBV6-4 and TRBJ2-2; TRBD1 matches at 7 bases. After removal of 2 bases from V and 3 bases from J, the junction contained 0 bases not matched to a gene. The CDR3 runs to 14 residues. Germline V CDR1 and CDR2: MRHNA, SNTAGT. CDR3 sequence: CASSDRGHTGELFF. The CDR3 nucleotides read TGTGCCAGCAGTGACAGGGGGCACACCGGGGAGCTGTTTTTT.

V is TRBV5-6 and J is TRBJ2-5; TRBD2 might be the D (5 bases). CDR1 and CDR2 (germline): SGHDT, YYEEEE. Trimming removed 3 bases at V and 7 bases at J, with 22 bases between. This CDR3 comprises 16 residues. The CDR3 DNA reads TGTGCCAGCAGCTCCCGCCTGGGGAGAGGATTAAGGACCCAGTACTTC. This sequence encodes CASSSRLGRGLRTQYF.

The chain uses TRBV15 and TRBJ1-5; 9 positions agree with TRBD1. The CDR3 contains 16 residues. The germline V gene has CDR1 LNHNV and CDR2 YYDKDF (reference sequence). The junction had 8 bases not matched to a gene; V was cut back by 1 base and J by 7 bases. In DNA, the CDR3 is TGTGCCACCAGCAGAGGGGGACAGGGTTTGGACCAGCCCCAGCATTTT. Translating it yields CATSRGGQGLDQPQHF. Filled out from reference TRBV15 and TRBJ1-5, the complete variable domain reads DAMVIQNPRYQVTQFGKPVTLSCSQTLNHNVMYWYQQKSSQAPKLLFHYYDKDFNNEADTPDNFQSRRPNTSFCFLDIRSPGLGDTAMYLCATSRGGQGLDQPQHFGDGTRLSIL.

V is TRBV24-1 and J is TRBJ1-5; D not certain. Germline V lookup: CDR1 KGHDR, CDR2 SFDVKD. Trimming took off 0 bases at V and 3 bases at J, with 5 bases between the two ends. The CDR3 covers 14 residues. The CDR3 nucleotides are TGTGCCACCAGTGATTTGGACGCCAATCAGCCCCAGCATTTT. Translated, it gives CATSDLDANQPQHF.

V and J are TRBV10-1 and TRBJ2-7; TRBD1 is a possible D gene (6 bases). Between the trimmed V and J ends, which lost 6 bases and 0 bases, there was a span of 15 bases. The CDR3 totals 15 residues. Germline V gene data show CDR1 as WNHNN and CDR2 as SYGVQD (reference sequence). The DNA of the CDR3 is TGCGCCAGCAGGCGACAGGTCCGGAACTCCTACGAGCAGTACTTC. This codes for CASRRQVRNSYEQYF.

This chain joins TRBV28 and TRBJ1-4, with D unclear. The germline V gene has CDR1 MDHEN and CDR2 SYDVKM. This CDR3 is 14 amino acids long. The V gene lost 3 bases and the J gene lost 1 base, with 6 bases spanning the gap. CDR3 amino acids: CASSFLGTNEKLFF. CDR3 DNA sequence: TGTGCCAGCAGTTTCTTAGGAACTAATGAAAAACTGTTTTTT. The full variable domain, with the rest looked up from reference TRBV28 and TRBJ1-4, is DVKVTQSSRYLVKRTGEKVFLECVQDMDHENMFWYRQDPGLGLRLIYFSYDVKMKEKGDIPEGYSVSREKKERFSLILESASTNQTSMYLCASSFLGTNEKLFFGSGTQLSVL.

J is TRBJ1-5 and V is TRBV28, with 7 bases that match TRBD1. This CDR3 is built from 16 residues. Germline CDR1 reads MDHEN; CDR2 reads SYDVKM. The ends lost 5 bases at V and 7 bases at J; junction bases unmatched: 14. As DNA, the CDR3 is TGTGCCAGCAGTCCCCTGCTCACAGGGGAGGGGCAGCCCCAGCATTTT. Translated, it gives CASSPLLTGEGQPQHF.